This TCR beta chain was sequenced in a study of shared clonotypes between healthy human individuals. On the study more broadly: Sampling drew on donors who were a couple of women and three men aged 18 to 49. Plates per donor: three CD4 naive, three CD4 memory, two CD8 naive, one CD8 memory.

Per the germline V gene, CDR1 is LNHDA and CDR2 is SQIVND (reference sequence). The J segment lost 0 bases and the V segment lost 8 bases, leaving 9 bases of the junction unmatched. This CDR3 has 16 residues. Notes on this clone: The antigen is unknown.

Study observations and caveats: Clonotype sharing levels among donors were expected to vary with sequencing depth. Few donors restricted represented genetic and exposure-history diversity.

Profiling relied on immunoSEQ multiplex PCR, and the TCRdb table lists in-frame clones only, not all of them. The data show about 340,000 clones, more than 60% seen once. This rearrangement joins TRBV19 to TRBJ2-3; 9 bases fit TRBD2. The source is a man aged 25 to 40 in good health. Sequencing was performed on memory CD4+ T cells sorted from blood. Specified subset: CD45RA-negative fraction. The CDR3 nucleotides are TGTGCCAGTTCCCCCTTAGCGGGAGCGAGCACAGATACGCAGTATTTT. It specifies CASSPLAGASTDTQYF. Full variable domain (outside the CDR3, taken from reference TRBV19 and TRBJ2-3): DGGITQSPKYLFRKEGQNVTLSCEQNLNHDAMYWYRQDPGQGLRLIYYSQIVNDFQKGDIAEGYSVSREKKESFPLTVTSAQKNPTAFYLCASSPLAGASTDTQYFGPGTRLTVL.